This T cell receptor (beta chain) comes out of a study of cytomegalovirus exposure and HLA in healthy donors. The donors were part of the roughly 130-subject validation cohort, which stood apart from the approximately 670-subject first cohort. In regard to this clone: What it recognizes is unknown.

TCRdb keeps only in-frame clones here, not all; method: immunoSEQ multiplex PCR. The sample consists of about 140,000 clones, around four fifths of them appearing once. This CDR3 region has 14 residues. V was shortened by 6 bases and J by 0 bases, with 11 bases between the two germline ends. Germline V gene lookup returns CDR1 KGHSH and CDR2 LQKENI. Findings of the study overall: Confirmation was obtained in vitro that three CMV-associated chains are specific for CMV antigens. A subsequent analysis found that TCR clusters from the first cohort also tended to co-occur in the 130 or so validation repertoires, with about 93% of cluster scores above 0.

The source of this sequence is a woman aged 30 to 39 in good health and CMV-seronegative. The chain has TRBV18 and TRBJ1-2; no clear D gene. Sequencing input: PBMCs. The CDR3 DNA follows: TGTGCCAGCTCTCGAACACCCTCTAACTATGGCTACACCTTC. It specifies CASSRTPSNYGYTF.